Listed below are T cell receptor beta chains from one sample, sequenced in a study of shared clonotypes between healthy human individuals. The repertoire was sequenced with immunoSEQ multiplex PCR; TCRdb's copy has only in-frame clones and lacks some. The sample records about 2.1 million clones, 80% to 95% being singletons. Sequences were obtained from naive CD8+ T cells from PBMCs. The origin of the receptors is a man aged 18-30 years in good health. Some clones in this sample may be carry-over from other donors' samples. Each CDR3 is given with its conserved first and last residue. Fields, in order: J gene, D gene, V gene, clone size, CDR3 DNA, CDR3 protein. The D gene is left open where the match is weak. Some rows have no size entry. The others give once, few or many, or a class for an expanded clone.

>TRBJ2-1|TRBD2|TRBV27|NA
TGTGCCAGCACCCCACGGGGGGGACCCTACAATGAGCAGTTCTTC
CASTPRGGPYNEQFF
>TRBJ2-5|TRBD1|TRBV27|NA
TGTGCCAGCAGCTCAACAGGGGCGGACCCTCGGGAGACCCAGTACTTC
CASSSTGADPRETQYF
>TRBJ1-5|TRBD1|TRBV9|NA
TGTGCCAGCAGCGTCGGGACAGGTGGCAATCAGCCCCAGCATTTT
CASSVGTGGNQPQHF
>TRBJ2-7|TRBD1|TRBV7-9|once
TGTGCCAGCAGCTTAGTGGACAGGACCGGTTACGAGCAGTACTTC
CASSLVDRTGYEQYF
>TRBJ1-1|NA|TRBV7-9|NA
TGTGCCAGCAGCTCTGGACCAGGTGGCACTGAAGCTTTCTTT
CASSSGPGGTEAFF
>TRBJ2-1|TRBD2|TRBV28|NA
TGTGCCAGCAGACCCGGGACTAGCGGGAGGAAGTACAATGAGCAGTTCTTC
CASRPGTSGRKYNEQFF
>TRBJ2-7|NA|TRBV5-1|NA
TGCGCCAGCAGCTTGGGCCCCCCACCAGACCCCTACGAGCAGTACTTC
CASSLGPPPDPYEQYF
>TRBJ1-1|NA|TRBV7-9|NA
TGTGCCAGCAGCTTCCCCGGGACGGCGAACACTGAAGCTTTCTTT
CASSFPGTANTEAFF
>TRBJ1-4|TRBD1|TRBV28|once
TGTGCCAGCAGCCAGACAGGGGATTTAGAAAAACTGTTTTTT
CASSQTGDLEKLFF
>TRBJ2-3|TRBD1|TRBV7-9|NA
TGTGCCAGCAGCTTAGCCGGGACAGTAGTGGAAGATACGCAGTATTTT
CASSLAGTVVEDTQYF
>TRBJ2-6|NA|TRBV29-1|NA
TGCAGCGTTTTTACCAGCTCTGGGGCCAACGTCCTGACTTTC
CSVFTSSGANVLTF
>TRBJ2-3|NA|TRBV30|once
TGTGCCGCCAGTGGGCGGAGTAGCACAGATACGCAGTATTTT
CAASGRSSTDTQYF
>TRBJ1-3|NA|TRBV21-1|NA
TGTGCCAGGACGGTCGGAAACACCATATATTTT
CARTVGNTIYF
>TRBJ2-7|TRBD2|TRBV20-1|NA
TGCAGTGCCCAAGCGGGGTACGAGCAGTACTTC
CSAQAGYEQYF
>TRBJ2-7|TRBD2|TRBV6-1|NA
TGTGCCAGCAGTTCCCGGACTAGCGGGAGCCTCGAGCAGTACTTC
CASSSRTSGSLEQYF
>TRBJ2-7|TRBD2|TRBV27|NA
TGTGCCAGCAGGGTCTCTAGCGGGAGGCGGTACGAGCAGTACTTC
CASRVSSGRRYEQYF
>TRBJ2-2|TRBD2|TRBV19|once
TGTGCCAGTAGTATATGGCCTCCGGGACTAGCGATCGGAGATACCGGGGAGCTGTTTTTT
CASSIWPPGLAIGDTGELFF
>TRBJ2-7|NA|TRBV28|NA
TGTGCCAGCAGTTTAAGCAGCGTCACAGCAATGGGCTACGAGCAGTACTTC
CASSLSSVTAMGYEQYF
>TRBJ2-7|NA|TRBV29-1|NA
TGCAGCGTTGAAGATTGGTCGGGATACGAGCAGTACTTC
CSVEDWSGYEQYF
>TRBJ2-1|NA|TRBV7-9|few
TGTGCCAGCAGCTTAGGGGAGCAGTTCTTC
CASSLGEQFF
>TRBJ2-3|TRBD2|TRBV10-3|NA
TGTGCCATCAGTGGATCGGCCGGGTTAGCGGGAGATGGAGATACGCAGTATTTT
CAISGSAGLAGDGDTQYF
>TRBJ1-1|TRBD1|TRBV29-1|NA
TGCAGCGTTTTGACAGGGTTGCCTGAAGCTTTCTTT
CSVLTGLPEAFF